One sample yielded the 27 T cell receptor beta chains listed below, sequenced in a study of brain metastases from non-small cell lung cancer. TCRdb's table, derived via immunoSEQ multiplex PCR, lists solely in-frame clones and lacks some. The table lists approximately 2,500 clones, approximately 80% of them singletons. Sequenced: tissue from a brain metastasis. Every receptor here comes from a donor aged 40 or older with non-small cell lung cancer.

This chain connects TRBV30 to TRBJ1-3; the D gene is possibly TRBD1 (5 bases). In germline, CDR1 is GTSNPN, CDR2 SVGIG (reference sequence). The length of the CDR3 is 12 residues. V was pared by 4 bases and J by 3 bases, with 7 bases between. The CDR3 bases are TGTGCCTGGAAAGGGGTTGGAAACACCATATATTTT. This gives the protein CAWKGVGNTIYF. Based on the CDR3 plus reference TRBV30 and TRBJ1-3, the full variable domain is SQTIHQWPATLVQPVGSPLSLECTVEGTSNPNLYWYRQAAGRGLQLLFYSVGIGQISSEVPQNLSASRPQDRQFILSSKKLLLSDSGFYLCAWKGVGNTIYFGEGSWLTVV.

CDR3 loop: CASSRFTRGQYF. The CDR3 region has the DNA TGTGCCAGCAGTCGGTTTACGAGAGGCCAGTACTTC. The chain has TRBV28 and TRBJ2-5; D is ambiguous. CDR1 and CDR2 (germline): MDHEN, SYDVKM. Trimming left V 5 bases short and J 10 bases short, with 14 bases between. The CDR3 totals 12 residues.

The chain recombines TRBV21-1 with TRBJ2-4; TRBD2, the D gene given by the table, was not confirmed from the DNA. TRBV21-1 counts as a pseudogene. The CDR3 sequence is 15 residues long. CDR3 loop: CASSKGEGEVNIQYF. Written as DNA, the CDR3 is TGTGCCAGCAGCAAAGGGGAGGGGGAAGTAAACATTCAGTACTTC.

The chain employs TRBV11-3 and TRBJ1-6; maybe TRBD1 (5 bases). The CDR3 extends over 14 amino acids. The V and J ends lost 2 bases and 4 bases respectively, with 6 bases between them. Germline V gene data show CDR1 as SGHNT and CDR2 as YENEEA. DNA for the CDR3: TGTGCCAGCAGCTTACAGGGTTATAATTCACCCCTCCACTTT. Protein sequence: CASSLQGYNSPLHF.

The chain carries TRBV30 and TRBJ2-1; D is undetermined. Trimming stripped 0 bases from V and 0 bases from J, with 3 bases between. From germline, CDR1 is GTSNPN and CDR2 SVGIG (reference sequence). This CDR3 has 13 residues. The CDR3 DNA is TGTGCCTGGAGTGTTAACTCCTACAATGAGCAGTTCTTC. Its translation is CAWSVNSYNEQFF. The full variable domain, with the rest looked up from reference TRBV30 and TRBJ2-1, is SQTIHQWPATLVQPVGSPLSLECTVEGTSNPNLYWYRQAAGRGLQLLFYSVGIGQISSEVPQNLSASRPQDRQFILSSKKLLLSDSGFYLCAWSVNSYNEQFFGPGTRLTVL.

The chain has TRBV6-2 or TRBV6-3 and TRBJ2-7, with 9 nucleotides matching TRBD1. The CDR3 is 13 amino acids. J was trimmed by 9 bases and V by 5 bases; bases with no gene match: 8. From germline, CDR1 is MNHEY and CDR2 SVGEGT. CDR3 sequence (DNA): TGTGCCAGCAGTCGGACAGGGGAAGTGGTGCAGTACTTC. Residues: CASSRTGEVVQYF.

The chain couples TRBV2 to TRBJ2-5; no reliable D call. Germline-derived CDR1 and CDR2 are SNHLY and FYNNEI. CDR3 size: 13 residues. V lost 3 bases and J lost 4, with 9 bases in between. The CDR3 DNA reads TGTGCCAGCAGTGAGCTGGGTAGAGAGACCCAGTACTTC. It yields the protein CASSELGRETQYF.

This chain uses TRBV28 with TRBJ1-5; D uncertain. The CDR3 contains 16 residues. The germline V and J ends were trimmed by 2 bases and 1 base, with 12 bases remaining between them. CDR1 is MDHEN and CDR2 is SYDVKM in the germline V gene. CDR3 loop: CASSLSRLGSNQPQHF. The CDR3 region has the DNA TGTGCCAGCAGTTTAAGTCGACTGGGAAGCAATCAGCCCCAGCATTTT.

The V and J genes are TRBV19 and TRBJ2-7; no definite D call. From germline, CDR1 is LNHDA and CDR2 SQIVND (reference sequence). The CDR3 has 13 amino acids. With 6 bases removed from V and 5 bases from J, the gap between germline ends came to 14 bases. The CDR3 DNA follows: TGTGCCAGTAGCCTTCAACTTACAGACGAGCAGTACTTC. Its translation is CASSLQLTDEQYF.

The chain has TRBV18 and TRBJ2-5; D not certain. Germline loops: CDR1 KGHSH, CDR2 LQKENI. CDR3 length: 13 amino acids. Between the trimmed V and J ends, which lost 0 bases and 3 bases, there was a span of 5 bases. The CDR3: CASSPPAEETQYF. The CDR3 DNA sequence: TGTGCCAGCTCACCACCGGCTGAAGAGACCCAGTACTTC.

The chain links TRBV18 to TRBJ2-3; 7 positions agree with TRBD1. This CDR3 is 14 amino acids long. V shed 3 bases, J shed 6 bases, and the junction held 6 bases outside the gene matches. CDR1 and CDR2 (germline): KGHSH, LQKENI. The DNA for the CDR3 is TGTGCCAGCTCACCCCCAGACAGGGCTGATACGCAGTATTTT. Encoded protein: CASSPPDRADTQYF.

V gene TRBV6-2 or TRBV6-3 combines with J gene TRBJ2-1; D call uncertain. V was pared by 0 bases and J by 5 bases, with 14 bases between. The CDR3 is 16 amino acids. Germline V gives CDR1 MNHEY, CDR2 SVGEGT. The CDR3 region is CASSYSRPFDHNEQFF. The CDR3 DNA reads as TGTGCCAGCAGTTACTCCCGCCCGTTTGACCACAATGAGCAGTTCTTC.

This clone was detected only once. V is TRBV28 and J is TRBJ2-1; TRBD2 matches 9 bases. This CDR3 comprises 14 residues. Germline assignment: CDR1 MDHEN and CDR2 SYDVKM. V lost 2 bases and J lost 7; bases outside the gene matches: 3. In DNA form, the CDR3 reads TGTGCCAGCAGTTTACTAGCGGGAAAGAATGAGCAGTTCTTC. Protein sequence: CASSLLAGKNEQFF.

J is TRBJ2-5 and V is TRBV7-2; D tentatively reads TRBD1 or TRBD2 (6 bases each). V lost 4 bases to trimming and J lost 5 bases, with 17 bases between them. This CDR3 region has 15 residues. Germline CDR1 reads SGHTA; CDR2 reads FQGNSA. CDR3 sequence: CASSSPPGGRETQYF. CDR3 nucleotide sequence: TGTGCCAGCAGCTCCCCCCCCGGGGGCCGGGAGACCCAGTACTTC.

J is TRBJ1-5 and V is TRBV19, with TRBD1 identical over 9 bases. This CDR3 has 16 residues. The germline CDR1 and CDR2 sequences are LNHDA and SQIVND (reference sequence). Losses at the gene ends were 5 bases for V and 0 bases for J; bases not matched to a gene: 5. CDR3 nucleotides: TGTGCCAGTAGTCATGGGACAGGGAATAGCAATCAGCCCCAGCATTTT. Its translation is CASSHGTGNSNQPQHF.

The rearrangement joins TRBV5-1 to TRBJ2-5; 8 bases line up with TRBD1. Germline V gives CDR1 SGHRS, CDR2 YFSETQ. V shed 4 bases, J shed 5 bases, and the junction held 10 bases outside the gene matches. CDR3 size: 15 residues. CDR3 in DNA: TGCGCCAGCAGCGATGGACAGGGAATGGGGGAGACCCAGTACTTC. Translation gives CASSDGQGMGETQYF.

The chain combines TRBV28 with TRBJ2-5; perhaps TRBD2 as D (5 bases). There are 15 residues in the CDR3. Trimming pared 5 bases from V and 2 bases from J, leaving 15 bases between. The germline V gene encodes CDR1 MDHEN and CDR2 SYDVKM. Here the CDR3 reads CASSRRPRRQETQYF. CDR3 in DNA: TGTGCCAGCAGTAGACGACCTCGGAGGCAAGAGACCCAGTACTTC.

Only one count was recorded for this clone. The genes are TRBV4-1 and TRBJ1-2; D is perhaps TRBD1 (6 bases). Germline CDR1 and CDR2: MGHRA and YSYEKL. With 2 bases removed from V and 3 bases from J, the gap between germline ends came to 13 bases. The CDR3 is 15 amino acids. The DNA of the CDR3 is TGCGCCAGCAGCCAAATCGGGGGGGCGGACTATGGCTACACCTTC. As protein: CASSQIGGADYGYTF.

This chain links TRBV7-9 with TRBJ1-5; D gene ambiguous. The ends were cut back, 1 base at V and 3 bases at J, with 7 bases in the middle. The germline V gene has CDR1 SEHNR and CDR2 FQNEAQ (reference sequence). The CDR3 is made up of 14 amino acids. CDR3 region: CASSLDGFNQPQHF. CDR3 nucleotides: TGTGCCAGCAGCTTAGACGGTTTCAATCAGCCCCAGCATTTT.

The rearrangement links TRBV27 to TRBJ2-1; D is uncertain. Germline V CDR1 and CDR2: MNHEY, SMNVEV (reference sequence). V gave up 4 bases and J gave up 10 bases, with 14 bases separating them. The CDR3 loop spans 13 amino acids. CDR3 in DNA: TGTGCCAGCAGTTCCAACCCTCTTAGGGAGCAGTTCTTC. Translated, it gives CASSSNPLREQFF.

The J gene is TRBJ2-2, the V gene TRBV20-1, with 7 bases lining up with TRBD2. CDR1 and CDR2 from the germline V gene are DFQATT and SNEGSKA (reference sequence). With V trimmed by 3 bases and J by 6 bases, 10 bases remained unmatched. The CDR3 has 15 residues. This CDR3 is CSASTGGSGPGELFF. Here the CDR3 DNA reads TGCAGTGCTAGTACTGGCGGGAGTGGTCCCGGGGAGCTGTTTTTT.

The chain joins TRBV24-1 to TRBJ2-7; D gene ambiguous. The CDR3 is 13 amino acids. V was cut by 2 bases and J by 3 bases, with 7 bases left in between. CDR1 is KGHDR and CDR2 is SFDVKD in the germline V gene. As DNA, the CDR3 is TGTGCCACCAGTGATTCGACGATCTACGAGCAGTACTTC. Translating it yields CATSDSTIYEQYF.

This clone was seen a handful of times. The J gene is TRBJ1-1, the V gene TRBV29-1; the D is unclear. The CDR3 spans 10 residues. In germline, CDR1 is SQVTM, CDR2 ANQGSEA. The CDR3, as DNA: TGCAGGGCCGACGACATTGAAGCTTTCTTT. This codes for CRADDIEAFF.

This chain uses TRBV28 with TRBJ1-1; no firm D call. Deletions cut 5 bases from V and 11 bases from J, with 24 bases between. Germline V gives CDR1 MDHEN, CDR2 SYDVKM. This CDR3 comprises 15 residues. The CDR3 DNA sequence: TGTGCCAGCAGTCCTAGGACCTTTACCACCCATGGCGCTTTCTTT. This encodes CASSPRTFTTHGAFF. The full variable domain, its missing parts supplied by reference TRBV28 and TRBJ1-1, is DVKVTQSSRYLVKRTGEKVFLECVQDMDHENMFWYRQDPGLGLRLIYFSYDVKMKEKGDIPEGYSVSREKKERFSLILESASTNQTSMYLCASSPRTFTTHGAFFGQGTRLTVV.

This chain links TRBV9 with TRBJ1-6; 8 bases line up with TRBD1. Germline V gives CDR1 SGDLS, CDR2 YYNGEE. The CDR3 covers 16 residues. The V and J ends lost 2 bases and 12 bases, in that order; junction bases with no gene match: 13. The DNA for the CDR3 is TGTGCCAGCAGCGTGGGGGGGCGGACAGGGAACGAACCCCTCCACTTT. Amino acids: CASSVGGRTGNEPLHF.

The chain recombines TRBV28 with TRBJ2-1, with D uncertain. The CDR3 is made up of 15 amino acids. The germline CDR1 and CDR2 sequences are MDHEN and SYDVKM. Trimming took off 6 bases at V and 6 bases at J, with 18 bases between the two ends. As DNA, the CDR3 is TGTGCCAGCAGCCTTGGCTGGCAGGACGGCAATGAGCAGTTCTTC. This codes for CASSLGWQDGNEQFF.

This clone is a singleton in its sample. The gene calls are TRBV6-5 and TRBJ2-7; D might be TRBD1 (6 bases). The germline V gene encodes CDR1 MNHEY and CDR2 SVGAGI. The CDR3 has 11 amino acids. V dropped 10 bases and J dropped 5 bases, with 12 bases sitting between them. The CDR3 nucleotides are TGTGCCACCCGCCAGGGGAACGAGCAGTACTTC. Its protein is CATRQGNEQYF.